The entry that follows covers one T cell receptor beta chain sequence. The antigen it recognizes is unknown. Per-base qualities were not stored, and no clone one base away is much larger. Patients were selected on the basis of adequate residual fresh-frozen tumor tissue and more than two years of available survival data. Although molecular status otherwise differed among the glioblastoma patients, no patient had an isocitrate dehydrogenase mutation. PBMC were collected before vaccination, two weeks after the third vaccination, and at tumor progression if progression occurred. The Qiagen DNeasy Blood extraction Kit was used for extraction of genomic DNA. The CDR3, cysteine through phenylalanine, is 11 amino acids long. CDR3 DNA is the only sequence kept; it has 33 bases, read in frame from the first base. CDR1 and CDR2 are read off the germline V gene (reference sequence) as DFQATT and SNEGSKA. The sample originates from a study of glioma-infiltrating T cells after dendritic cell vaccination (dated by TCRdb to the mid-2010s). A note on the overall study: The cohort comprised roughly 15 glioblastoma patients from Phase I and II dendritic cell vaccination trials, 9 newly diagnosed and 6 with recurrent disease. In glioblastoma patients vaccinated with dendritic cells, deep sequencing of TCR beta CDR3 regions served to measure tumor-infiltrating lymphocyte content and to compare repertoires between tumor and blood. Three intradermal dendritic cell vaccine injections were administered to patients at biweekly intervals in the arm below the axilla. Autologous tumor lysate-pulsed dendritic cell vaccination was administered to the patients between about 2003 and 2013. The vaccine was prepared from monocyte-derived dendritic cells that were cultured for seven to eight days with IL-4 and GM-CSF and then pulsed overnight with autologous tumor lysate. TCR sequencing metrics, including TIL content and tumor-blood repertoire overlap, were correlated with survival after dendritic cell vaccination.

The immunoSEQ assay amplified TCRB CDR3 regions from 1.5 to 2.5 micrograms of genomic DNA, or from all available DNA when less than that amount was available. The multiplex PCR relied on 60 forward primers for TCR V beta segments and 13 reverse primers for J beta segments. To estimate reads per starting template, synthetic control templates were spiked into each sample at limiting dilution. Reads of 87 bp were generated by sequencing on the Illumina HiSeq System. Under the source paper's analysis protocol: To remove PCR and sequencing errors, closely related sequences were merged with a nearest neighbor algorithm. TCR overlap was defined as the percentage of unique tumor TCR beta sequences that were also present in the same patient's peripheral blood. TCRdb retrieved this table from immuneACCESS and kept in-frame rearrangements only. Not all clones are present; in checked studies, unresolved V genes account for under half, and no reason is known for the remainder. That table gives V, J and clone size, and the DNA gave D and trimming. In this sample the table shows about 64,000 clones, 80% to 85% of which occur a single time. The biggest ten clones account for about 10% of the sample.

The full study reports these points: After dendritic cell vaccination, a higher estimated pretreatment TIL content predicted longer time to progression and overall survival. No direct relationship between TCR clonality and survival was found, suggesting that a diverse polyclonal response may matter. The response model built on TCR overlap across three groups was characterized as speculative, with prospective validation still needed. The cohort was small and heterogeneous, only a few patients had full blood and tumor sets, and even fewer had initial-recurrent tumor pairs.

The chain is made from TRBV20-1 and TRBJ2-7; no D gene call is confident. The source material was blood, sampled before dendritic cell vaccination. This sequence was found in a human donor with glioblastoma. This receptor carries the CDR3 CSARGPNEQYF. The nucleotides are TGCAGCGCCCGCGGCCCCAACGAGCAGTACTTC.